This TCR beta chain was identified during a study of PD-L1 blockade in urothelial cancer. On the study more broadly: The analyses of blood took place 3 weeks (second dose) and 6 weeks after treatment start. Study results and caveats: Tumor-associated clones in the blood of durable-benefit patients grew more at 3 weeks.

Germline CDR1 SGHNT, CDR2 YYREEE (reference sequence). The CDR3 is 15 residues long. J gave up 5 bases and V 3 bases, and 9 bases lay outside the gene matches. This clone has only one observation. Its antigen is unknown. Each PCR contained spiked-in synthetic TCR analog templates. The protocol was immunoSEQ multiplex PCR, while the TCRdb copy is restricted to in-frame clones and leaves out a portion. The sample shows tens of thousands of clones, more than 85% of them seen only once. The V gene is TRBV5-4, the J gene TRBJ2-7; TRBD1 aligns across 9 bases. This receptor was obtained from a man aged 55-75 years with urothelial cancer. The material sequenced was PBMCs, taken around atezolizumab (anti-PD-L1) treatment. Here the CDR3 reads CASSSSGTGFHEQYF. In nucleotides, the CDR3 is TGTGCCAGCAGCTCGTCCGGGACAGGGTTCCACGAGCAGTACTTC.